This TCR beta chain originates from a study of T cell changes during pregnancy in multiple sclerosis. TCRdb's copy holds only in-frame clones and misses some; the assay was immunoSEQ multiplex PCR. In the table there are tens of thousands of clones, roughly 92% of which are singletons. This clone showed up just once. The sequence was obtained from a female donor with multiple sclerosis, enrolled in a pregnancy study. This specimen consisted of CD4+ T cells from peripheral blood mononuclear cells, obtained in the third trimester of pregnancy.

CDR3 residues: CASSSTISGRANQLTDTQYF. The CDR3 coding sequence is TGTGCCAGCAGCTCGACTATTAGCGGGAGGGCGAACCAACTAACAGATACGCAGTATTTT. V gene TRBV7-8 combines with J gene TRBJ2-3, with 11 bases matching TRBD2. Germline V gene data show CDR1 as SGHVS and CDR2 as FQNEAQ. V shed 4 bases, J shed 3 bases, and the junction held 18 bases outside the gene matches. The CDR3 has 20 amino acids.